This passage covers 29 T cell receptor beta chains from one sample sequenced in a study of cytomegalovirus exposure and HLA in healthy donors (dated by TCRdb to 2016 to 2017). Libraries were constructed by the immunoSEQ multiplex PCR assay. A mixture of 60 forward primers for TCR Vbeta segments and 13 reverse primers for TCR Jbeta segments was used in the multiplex PCR. The clones in this table, taken by TCRdb from immuneACCESS, are in-frame only. Not every clone is retained; where verified, under half of the shortfall comes from an unresolved V gene, and the cause of the rest is unknown. For this sample the table gives about 190,000 clones, of which roughly 87% were detected only once. Of the sample, around 1% is held by the ten largest clones. The material sequenced was PBMCs. The receptors stem from a boy under 10 years old in good health and CMV-seronegative.

The chain recombines TRBV7-9 with TRBJ2-1; TRBD1 matches at 9 bases. This CDR3 comprises 13 residues. CDR1 SEHNR and CDR2 FQNEAQ come from the germline V gene (reference sequence). V trimming: 5 bases; J trimming: 7 bases; junction bases outside the gene matches: 3. CDR3: CASSRGTGNEQFF. The CDR3 nucleotides read TGTGCCAGCAGCCGAGGGACAGGGAATGAGCAGTTCTTC.

The rearrangement uses TRBV4-1 and TRBJ2-3; 7 bases fit TRBD1. CDR1 and CDR2 from the germline V gene are MGHRA and YSYEKL. V shed 1 base, J shed 6 bases, and the junction held 4 bases outside the gene matches. The CDR3 loop spans 14 amino acids. In DNA, the CDR3 is TGCGCCAGCAGCCAAGTTCCGACAGGGGATACGCAGTATTTT. Amino acid sequence: CASSQVPTGDTQYF.

The chain employs TRBV6-1 and TRBJ2-7, with D tentatively TRBD1 (6 bases). The ends were cut back, 5 bases at V and 5 bases at J, with 19 bases in the middle. CDR1 is MNHNS, CDR2 SASEGT, per germline. CDR3 size: 15 residues. The CDR3 reads CASSRLDSLAHEQYF. The CDR3 DNA follows: TGTGCCAGCAGTAGACTGGACAGCCTAGCCCACGAGCAGTACTTC.

The chain combines TRBV7-8 with TRBJ1-1; D is ambiguous. The germline V gene has CDR1 SGHVS and CDR2 FQNEAQ. The CDR3 length is 14 residues. V dropped 5 bases and J dropped 1 base, with 11 bases sitting between them. The CDR3 loop reads CASSTRVANTEAFF. In nucleotides, the CDR3 is TGTGCCAGCAGCACACGGGTCGCGAACACTGAAGCTTTCTTT.

The chain is built from TRBV28 and TRBJ2-2, with D perhaps TRBD2 (6 bases). The CDR3 has 17 amino acids. Germline CDR1 MDHEN, CDR2 SYDVKM. Trimming pared 5 bases from V and 0 bases from J, leaving 16 bases between. The CDR3 region is CASSRTRGGPNTGELFF. The DNA for the CDR3 is TGTGCCAGCAGTCGCACCCGCGGAGGGCCGAACACCGGGGAGCTGTTTTTT. Combining the CDR3 with reference TRBV28 and TRBJ2-2 gives the whole variable domain DVKVTQSSRYLVKRTGEKVFLECVQDMDHENMFWYRQDPGLGLRLIYFSYDVKMKEKGDIPEGYSVSREKKERFSLILESASTNQTSMYLCASSRTRGGPNTGELFFGEGSRLTVL.

The chain employs TRBV30 and TRBJ1-6, with D hard to call. Trimming removed 3 bases at V and 11 bases at J, with 14 bases between. The germline CDR1 and CDR2 sequences are GTSNPN and SVGIG (reference sequence). The CDR3 extends over 13 amino acids. The DNA of the CDR3 is TGTGCCTGGAGCCCCACAGATTCTACACCCCTCCACTTT. This translates into CAWSPTDSTPLHF.

J is TRBJ1-3 and V is TRBV29-1; a possible D gene is TRBD1 (6 bases). Trimming left V 7 bases short and J 1 base short, with 17 bases between. Germline CDR1 SQVTM, CDR2 ANQGSEA. CDR3 length: 15 residues. The CDR3 protein is CSAGKGGRSGNTIYF. DNA for the CDR3: TGCAGCGCCGGGAAAGGGGGAAGGTCTGGAAACACCATATATTTT.

This chain links TRBV7-3 with TRBJ1-1, with 7 bases lining up with TRBD1. After removal of 5 bases from V and 1 base from J, the junction contained 4 bases not matched to a gene. This CDR3 comprises 14 residues. The germline CDR1 and CDR2 sequences are SGHTA and FQGTGA. CDR3 bases: TGTGCCAGCAGCACGCAGGGGGGGAACACTGAAGCTTTCTTT. Translated: CASSTQGGNTEAFF.

The chain couples TRBV21-1 to TRBJ2-1; TRBD1, as called in the table, went unchecked against the DNA. TRBV21-1 is a pseudogene locus. CDR3 length: 19 residues. The CDR3 region is CASSSRGDGLFLILNEQFF. CDR3 nucleotides: TGTGCCAGCAGCAGCAGGGGGGACGGGTTGTTCCTGATCCTCAATGAGCAGTTCTTC.

The chain links TRBV7-9 to TRBJ1-2; 9 nucleotides align to TRBD1. V shed 5 bases and J 3 bases; nucleotides not matched to a gene: 7. The CDR3 is 15 residues long. Per germline, CDR1 SEHNR and CDR2 FQNEAQ (reference sequence). The CDR3 reads CASSANRGPDYGYTF. DNA of the CDR3: TGTGCCAGCAGCGCGAACAGGGGGCCCGACTATGGCTACACCTTC.

This sequence joins TRBV28 and TRBJ2-7; 7 bases are a match to TRBD1. The CDR3 loop spans 14 amino acids. Germline V gene data show CDR1 as MDHEN and CDR2 as SYDVKM. Germline trimming cut 6 bases from V and 2 bases from J; bases unmatched to any gene: 7. CDR3 residues: CASSSQGETYEQYF. Here the CDR3 DNA reads TGTGCCAGCAGCTCCCAGGGGGAAACCTACGAGCAGTACTTC. The full variable domain, completed using reference TRBV28 and TRBJ2-7, is DVKVTQSSRYLVKRTGEKVFLECVQDMDHENMFWYRQDPGLGLRLIYFSYDVKMKEKGDIPEGYSVSREKKERFSLILESASTNQTSMYLCASSSQGETYEQYFGPGTRLTVT.

This clone has just one count. The chain recombines TRBV7-8 with TRBJ2-5, with D maybe TRBD1 (5 bases). CDR1 and CDR2 (germline): SGHVS, FQNEAQ. CDR3 length equals 15 residues. Deletions cut 3 bases from V and 2 bases from J, with 13 bases between. The CDR3 spells CASSFRGDRQETQYF. The CDR3 DNA reads TGTGCCAGCAGCTTCCGCGGCGACAGACAAGAGACCCAGTACTTC.

The chain uses TRBV6-1 and TRBJ2-5; D is unclear. This CDR3 contains 10 residues. The germline V gene has CDR1 MNHNS and CDR2 SASEGT. The ends were cut back, 10 bases at V and 5 bases at J, with 8 bases in the middle. The CDR3 spells CATASETQYF. DNA for the CDR3: TGTGCCACCGCGAGCGAGACCCAGTACTTC.

This rearrangement joins TRBV5-1 to TRBJ2-1; D is possibly TRBD1 (6 bases). V lost 1 base and J lost 7, with 15 bases in between. The germline gives CDR1 SGHRS, CDR2 YFSETQ. This CDR3 is built from 15 residues. The CDR3: CASSLTGPRPNEQFF. CDR3 coding DNA: TGCGCCAGCAGCTTGACAGGGCCTCGCCCGAATGAGCAGTTCTTC.

The rearrangement links TRBV7-8 to TRBJ2-7, with 7 bases that match TRBD1. Germline trimming cut 4 bases from V and 12 bases from J; bases unmatched to any gene: 15. The CDR3 covers 14 residues. Germline assignment: CDR1 SGHVS and CDR2 FQNEAQ. CDR3 coding DNA: TGTGCCAGCAGCTCCTCCAGCCGAACAGGGGAAGGGTACTTC. Amino acids: CASSSSSRTGEGYF.

The J gene is TRBJ1-1, the V gene TRBV18; D gene uncertain. With 3 bases removed from V and 0 bases from J, the gap between germline ends came to 14 bases. This CDR3 has 16 residues. Germline V gene sequence: CDR1 KGHSH, CDR2 LQKENI. The CDR3: CASSPDSGRLNTEAFF. For the CDR3, the DNA is TGTGCCAGCTCACCGGATTCGGGAAGGTTGAACACTGAAGCTTTCTTT. The full variable domain, in which reference TRBV18 and TRBJ1-1 provide the parts outside the CDR3, is NAGVMQNPRHLVRRRGQEARLRCSPMKGHSHVYWYRQLPEEGLKFMVYLQKENIIDESGMPKERFSAEFPKEGPSILRIQQVVRGDSAAYFCASSPDSGRLNTEAFFGQGTRLTVV.

The chain uses TRBV5-6 and TRBJ2-5; tentatively, D is TRBD1 (6 bases). This CDR3 spans 16 amino acids. The germline CDR1 and CDR2 sequences are SGHDT and YYEEEE. The V and J ends lost 1 base and 4 bases respectively, with 17 bases between them. The CDR3 here is CASSLSQKRGLETQYF. The CDR3 bases are TGTGCCAGCAGCTTGTCGCAGAAGAGGGGGTTAGAGACCCAGTACTTC.

The genes are TRBV6-5 and TRBJ2-1; 11 bases map to TRBD2. This CDR3 contains 15 residues. Trimming cost V 5 bases and J 4 bases; bases outside gene matches: 4. Germline V gene data show CDR1 as MNHEY and CDR2 as SVGAGI. As DNA, the CDR3 is TGTGCCAGCAGTCCGGGGACTAGCGGATACAATGAGCAGTTCTTC. This sequence encodes CASSPGTSGYNEQFF.

Turning to this clone: Other DNA sequences in this specimen translate into the identical CDR3. The rearrangement links TRBV5-1 to TRBJ2-7; D perhaps matches TRBD1 (5 bases). Per the germline V gene, CDR1 is SGHRS and CDR2 is YFSETQ. The CDR3 sequence is 14 residues long. V lost 2 bases to trimming and J lost 0 bases, with 9 bases between them. The CDR3 is CASSLTGSSYEQYF. The CDR3 nucleotides read TGCGCCAGCAGCTTAACAGGTTCCTCCTACGAGCAGTACTTC.

This clone showed up just a few times. This chain connects TRBV28 to TRBJ1-4; TRBD1 matches 9 bases. V shed 4 bases, J shed 7 bases, and the junction held 10 bases outside the gene matches. Germline values: CDR1 MDHEN, CDR2 SYDVKM. The CDR3 consists of 16 residues. This CDR3 is CASSSSSGTGSEKLFF. In DNA form, the CDR3 reads TGTGCCAGCAGTTCCTCATCCGGGACAGGGTCTGAAAAACTGTTTTTT.

This rearrangement joins TRBV29-1 to TRBJ1-3; weak D call: TRBD1 (5 bases). CDR1 is SQVTM, CDR2 ANQGSEA, per germline. This CDR3 contains 15 residues. V shed 6 bases and J shed 4 bases, with 19 bases lying between them. CDR3 residues: CSVQVGARPGNTIYF. CDR3 DNA sequence: TGCAGCGTGCAAGTTGGGGCCCGACCGGGAAACACCATATATTTT.

The chain uses TRBV27 and TRBJ2-3, with TRBD1 identical over 11 bases. The germline V gene encodes CDR1 MNHEY and CDR2 SMNVEV (reference sequence). The CDR3 spans 15 residues. J gave up 2 bases and V 4 bases, and 2 bases lay outside the gene matches. This CDR3 reads CASSWTGGATDTQYF. The CDR3 DNA follows: TGTGCCAGCAGTTGGACAGGGGGCGCCACAGATACGCAGTATTTT.

The gene calls are TRBV10-3 and TRBJ1-1; D possibly corresponds to TRBD1 (6 bases). Germline CDR1 and CDR2: ENHRY and SYGVKD. The V gene lost 6 bases and the J gene lost 1 base, with 12 bases spanning the gap. The CDR3 length is 14 residues. The CDR3: CAIRQGQPNTEAFF. The DNA for the CDR3 is TGTGCCATCAGACAAGGACAGCCGAACACTGAAGCTTTCTTT.

The gene calls are TRBV2 and TRBJ2-7; 10 bases fit TRBD1. Germline trimming cut 6 bases from V and 2 bases from J; bases unmatched to any gene: 4. Germline CDR1 is SNHLY and CDR2 is FYNNEI. There are 14 residues in the CDR3. CDR3 in amino acids: CASRDRGLAYEQYF. The CDR3 DNA follows: TGTGCCAGCAGAGACAGGGGGCTGGCCTACGAGCAGTACTTC.

This chain uses TRBV6-1 with TRBJ2-3, with 9 bases identical to TRBD1. With 6 bases clipped from V and 7 bases from J, the junction kept 8 bases outside the gene matches. CDR1 and CDR2 (germline): MNHNS, SASEGT. The CDR3 is 14 residues long. CDR3 in amino acids: CASRPDRGKNTQYF. The CDR3 nucleotides read TGTGCCAGCAGACCAGACAGGGGGAAGAATACGCAGTATTTT.

The rearrangement joins TRBV6-6 to TRBJ1-2; TRBD1 is a possible D gene (6 bases). The CDR3 is 16 residues long. With 6 bases removed from V and 2 bases from J, the gap between germline ends came to 19 bases. The germline V gene encodes CDR1 MNHNY and CDR2 SVGAGI (reference sequence). The chain's CDR3 is CASSLGAGVINYGYTF. The CDR3 DNA follows: TGTGCCAGCAGCCTGGGGGCCGGTGTTATAAACTATGGCTACACCTTC.

The chain uses TRBV9 and TRBJ1-2, with D unclear. The CDR3 extends over 14 amino acids. Trimming took off 0 bases at V and 5 bases at J, with 11 bases between the two ends. CDR1 and CDR2 (germline): SGDLS, YYNGEE. As DNA, the CDR3 is TGTGCCAGCAGCGTAGGTGGCAACGATTATGGCTACACCTTC. Its protein is CASSVGGNDYGYTF.

This clone has a single count. V gene TRBV6-1 combines with J gene TRBJ2-5; 9 bases are a match to TRBD1. V shed 4 bases, J shed 7 bases, and the junction held 10 bases outside the gene matches. Germline V CDR1 and CDR2: MNHNS, SASEGT. This CDR3 spans 15 amino acids. The DNA of the CDR3 is TGTGCCAGCAGTGTACCGGGACAGGGCAAGAGGACCCAGTACTTC. It is translated as CASSVPGQGKRTQYF.

The rearrangement links TRBV7-6 to TRBJ2-2; D gene ambiguous. Deletions cut 5 bases from V and 4 bases from J, with 8 bases between. Germline values: CDR1 SGHVS, CDR2 FNYEAQ. CDR3 length: 13 amino acids. This chain's CDR3 is CASSPIPTGELFF. CDR3 in DNA: TGTGCCAGCAGCCCTATCCCCACCGGGGAGCTGTTTTTT.